Below, 6 T cell receptor beta chains from the same sample are listed, as sequenced in a study of blood T cell repertoires in COVID-19. The assay was immunoSEQ multiplex PCR, and TCRdb's table has in-frame clones only and misses some. The sample lists around 130,000 clones, about 86% occurring once. Source material: PBMCs or T cells enriched from blood (not recorded which). The receptors shown here come from a man aged 40-50 years with acute COVID-19.

J is TRBJ1-2 and V is TRBV5-1; 8 nucleotides line up with TRBD1. Germline V gene data show CDR1 as SGHRS and CDR2 as YFSETQ. The V segment lost 4 bases and the J segment 8 bases; nucleotides outside the gene matches: 7. The CDR3 contains 13 residues. The CDR3, as DNA: TGCGCCAGCAGCGCGACAGGGGTGGCAGGCTACACCTTC. Translated, it gives CASSATGVAGYTF.

The V gene is TRBV7-2, the J gene TRBJ1-2; D call uncertain. CDR3 length equals 13 residues. V shed 4 bases and J shed 7 bases, with 13 bases lying between them. Germline V gene data show CDR1 as SGHTA and CDR2 as FQGNSA. CDR3 bases: TGTGCCAGCAGCTCCGATGGACGGGGTGGCTACACCTTC. Translation: CASSSDGRGGYTF.

This chain joins TRBV18 and TRBJ1-1, with a possible D match to TRBD1 (6 bases). Per germline, CDR1 KGHSH and CDR2 LQKENI. The ends were cut back, 6 bases at V and 1 base at J, with 12 bases in the middle. The length of the CDR3 is 14 residues. The CDR3 sequence: CASSLTGTNTEAFF. Written as DNA, the CDR3 is TGTGCCAGCTCCCTTACAGGGACGAACACTGAAGCTTTCTTT.

The chain links TRBV7-9 to TRBJ1-5, with D unresolved. V lost 1 base and J lost 0, with 10 bases in between. The CDR3 totals 16 residues. Germline lookup yields CDR1 SEHNR and CDR2 FQNEAQ (reference sequence). The CDR3 sequence: CASSLDGSYSNQPQHF. The CDR3 DNA reads as TGTGCCAGCAGCTTAGATGGGAGTTATAGCAATCAGCCCCAGCATTTT.

V gene TRBV2 combines with J gene TRBJ2-1; 11 bases fit TRBD2. This CDR3 spans 15 amino acids. The V gene end was trimmed by 7 bases and the J gene end by 7 bases; junction bases not matched to a gene: 9. Germline V CDR1 and CDR2: SNHLY, FYNNEI. The CDR3 region is CASTAGGLAVNEQFF. Here the CDR3 DNA reads TGTGCCAGCACCGCGGGGGGACTAGCGGTAAATGAGCAGTTCTTC. The full variable domain, its missing parts supplied by reference TRBV2 and TRBJ2-1, is EPEVTQTPSHQVTQMGQEVILRCVPISNHLYFYWYRQILGQKVEFLVSFYNNEISEKSEIFDDQFSVERPDGSNFTLKIRSTKLEDSAMYFCASTAGGLAVNEQFFGPGTRLTVL.

This clone was counted once. The genes are TRBV5-1 and TRBJ2-1; 10 nucleotides line up with TRBD1. The germline gives CDR1 SGHRS, CDR2 YFSETQ. The ends lost 2 bases at V and 3 bases at J; junction bases unmatched: 5. The CDR3 spans 16 residues. The CDR3 DNA sequence: TGCGCCAGCAGCTTTGGTTGGGACAGGGGCTACAATGAGCAGTTCTTC. Protein: CASSFGWDRGYNEQFF.